A selection of T cell receptor beta chains follows, all from one sample in a study of T cells after yellow fever vaccination. Each CDR3 protein is one row after TCRdb ran MiXCR on the 5' RACE reads. The repertoire holds 550,000 or so distinct CDR3 sequences, 15% to 20% seen once, with approximately 14% in the top ten. The starting material was PBMCs, obtained 15 days after the yellow fever booster vaccination. Receptors were obtained from a man aged 25-45 years who received the YFV17D yellow fever vaccine. CDR3s include the opening cysteine and the closing phenylalanine or tryptophan. D genes are given only for firm matches. Clone sizes are given selectively: once, few, many, or a class where the clone is expanded.

>TRBV5-1|TRBJ2-3|few|NA
CASSLAGTADTQYF
TGCGCCAGCAGCTTGGCCGGGACCGCAGATACGCAGTATTTT
>TRBV15|TRBJ2-3|few|NA
CATMRAGTDTQYF
TGTGCCACCATGCGGGCCGGCACAGATACGCAGTATTTT
>TRBV6-2/TRBV6-3|TRBJ2-2|few|NA
CASNSGPGGTGELFF
TGTGCCAGCAACAGCGGACCAGGAGGGACCGGGGAGCTGTTTTTT
>TRBV7-6|TRBJ2-7|few|NA
CASSLGGGDLSYEQYF
TGTGCCAGCAGCTTAGGGGGCGGGGATTTGTCCTACGAGCAGTACTTC
>TRBV28|TRBJ2-7|few|TRBD1
CASSPAGTGAYEQYF
TGTGCCAGCAGTCCCGCCGGGACAGGGGCCTACGAGCAGTACTTC
>TRBV15|TRBJ1-2|NA|NA
CATSSRGPYGYTF
TGTGCCACCAGCTCCCGGGGGCCTTATGGCTACACCTTC
>TRBV28|TRBJ1-6|NA|TRBD1
CASSQRQGRSPLHF
TGTGCCAGCAGTCAAAGACAGGGCCGTTCACCCCTCCACTTT
>TRBV2|TRBJ2-4|few|TRBD1
CASRRDSKNIQYF
TGTGCCAGCAGGAGGGACAGCAAAAACATTCAGTACTTC
>TRBV5-1|TRBJ2-1|NA|TRBD2
CASSLGGSNYNEQFF
TGCGCCAGCAGCTTAGGCGGGAGTAACTACAATGAGCAGTTCTTC
>TRBV15|TRBJ2-7|NA|TRBD2
CATSRGRTSGSYEQYF
TGTGCCACCAGCAGAGGTCGGACTAGCGGGAGCTACGAGCAGTACTTC
>TRBV19|TRBJ1-1|NA|TRBD1
CASSSLLRDREAFF
TGTGCCAGTAGTTCGCTACTCCGGGACAGAGAAGCTTTCTTT
>TRBV6-1|TRBJ2-2|NA|TRBD2
CASLRVAGVLDTGELFF
TGTGCCAGTCTCAGAGTAGCGGGAGTGTTGGACACCGGGGAGCTGTTTTTT
>TRBV20-1|TRBJ2-1|NA|TRBD2
CSARAGGRGNEQFF
TGCAGTGCCAGAGCGGGGGGCAGGGGCAATGAGCAGTTCTTC
>TRBV29-1|TRBJ2-3|many|TRBD2
CSAKGGTSGSTDTQYF
TGCAGCGCAAAGGGGGGGACTAGCGGAAGCACAGATACGCAGTATTTT
>TRBV5-5|TRBJ1-6|NA|NA
CASSLGRAGTYNSPLHF
TGTGCCAGCAGCTTGGGTCGGGCGGGTACCTATAATTCACCCCTCCACTTT
>TRBV6-1|TRBJ2-4|few|TRBD1
CASRISLTGSNGNIQYF
TGTGCCAGCAGGATTAGCCTGACAGGGTCCAATGGAAACATTCAGTACTTC
>TRBV3-1|TRBJ2-1|NA|NA
CASSTRDKGIHNEQFF
TGTGCCAGCAGCACCAGGGACAAGGGGATCCACAATGAGCAGTTCTTC
>TRBV11-3|TRBJ2-4|NA|NA
CASSVRRRKNIQYF
TGTGCCAGCAGCGTCCGTAGGCGCAAAAACATTCAGTACTTC
>TRBV12-3/TRBV12-4|TRBJ2-3|NA|NA
CASSLIGLTSDTQYF
TGTGCCAGCAGTTTGATAGGGCTGACTTCTGATACGCAGTATTTT
>TRBV20-1|TRBJ2-3|NA|NA
CSARVRTLLDTQYF
TGCAGTGCTAGAGTACGGACGCTTCTGGATACGCAGTATTTT
>TRBV6-2/TRBV6-3|TRBJ2-1|few|TRBD2
CASSWDGTSVGEQFF
TGTGCCAGCAGTTGGGACGGGACTAGCGTGGGCGAGCAGTTCTTC
>TRBV15|TRBJ2-5|few|NA
CATSRVWVGETQYF
TGTGCCACCAGCAGAGTTTGGGTAGGGGAGACCCAGTACTTC
>TRBV11-2|TRBJ2-5|NA|TRBD2
CASSLVDGRASF
TGTGCCAGCAGCTTAGTCGACGGGAGGGCTTCCTTC
>TRBV2|TRBJ1-2|NA|NA
CASSEAGHRSGRTNYGYTF
TGTGCCAGCAGTGAGGCGGGACACCGAAGTGGGAGAACTAACTATGGCTACACCTTC
>TRBV20-1|TRBJ2-3|NA|NA
CSASRVGTSTDTQYF
TGCAGTGCTAGTAGGGTTGGAACTAGCACAGATACGCAGTATTTT
>TRBV7-2|TRBJ2-7|few|NA
CASSYLSYEQYF
TGTGCCAGCAGCTACCTCTCCTACGAGCAGTACTTC
>TRBV29-1|TRBJ2-1|NA|NA
CSPREGTEQFF
TGCAGCCCCAGGGAAGGGACCGAGCAGTTCTTC
>TRBV9|TRBJ2-3|once|NA
CASSGGRSDTQYF
TGTGCCAGCAGCGGGGGGAGGTCAGATACGCAGTATTTT
>TRBV4-3|TRBJ2-1|NA|NA
CASSQENGIYNEQFF
TGCGCCAGCAGCCAAGAGAACGGAATCTACAATGAGCAGTTCTTC
>TRBV16|TRBJ2-3|NA|TRBD2
CASGRAAGGKDTQYF
TGTGCCAGCGGCAGGGCAGCGGGAGGAAAAGATACGCAGTATTTT
>TRBV6-1|TRBJ1-6|few|NA
CASRTDLMGRLSGSPLHF
TGTGCCAGCAGGACCGACTTAATGGGACGCCTTTCGGGTTCACCCCTCCACTTT
>TRBV4-3|TRBJ2-3|NA|NA
CASSQVAGSQTDTQYF
TGCGCCAGCAGCCAAGTAGCCGGGAGTCAGACAGATACGCAGTATTTT
>TRBV28|TRBJ2-1|few|NA
CASLGEPPLNEQFF
TGTGCCAGCCTTGGGGAGCCTCCCCTCAATGAGCAGTTCTTC
>TRBV6-5|TRBJ2-2|NA|NA
CASSYFSGELFF
TGTGCCAGCAGTTACTTCTCCGGGGAGCTGTTTTTT
>TRBV14|TRBJ2-3|NA|TRBD2
CASSQVGGSRDTQYF
TGTGCCAGCAGCCAAGTCGGCGGGAGTCGAGATACGCAGTATTTT
>TRBV7-9|TRBJ2-1|few|NA
CASSQRWLAPHNEQFF
TGTGCCAGCAGTCAAAGGTGGCTAGCGCCTCACAATGAGCAGTTCTTC
>TRBV27|TRBJ2-1|few|NA
CASSFVRANEQFF
TGTGCCAGCAGTTTTGTCCGGGCCAATGAGCAGTTCTTC
>TRBV12-3/TRBV12-4|TRBJ2-7|few|NA
CASSLIWGRDYEQYF
TGTGCCAGCAGTTTAATCTGGGGGCGCGACTACGAGCAGTACTTC
>TRBV20-1|TRBJ2-1|few|NA
CSARDRGRAKLDEQFF
TGCAGTGCTAGAGATAGGGGGAGGGCCAAACTGGATGAGCAGTTCTTC
>TRBV11-2|TRBJ2-3|few|NA
CASTLEGVVTDTQYF
TGTGCCAGCACCTTGGAGGGGGTCGTCACAGATACGCAGTATTTT
>TRBV3-1|TRBJ1-2|few|NA
CASSQDLQGYTF
TGTGCCAGCAGCCAAGATCTTCAGGGCTACACCTTC
>TRBV28|TRBJ1-4|NA|TRBD1
CASSTPGQGVEKLFF
TGTGCCAGCAGTACACCGGGACAGGGTGTAGAAAAACTGTTTTTT
>TRBV6-1|TRBJ1-1|NA|NA
CASSVSGGDTEAFF
TGTGCCAGCAGTGTGTCGGGGGGAGACACTGAAGCTTTCTTT
>TRBV30|TRBJ2-7|NA|TRBD2
CAWTWGGDLQSGQYF
TGTGCCTGGACATGGGGAGGGGACCTCCAAAGCGGGCAGTACTTC
>TRBV3-1|TRBJ2-3|NA|TRBD2
CASSQTSGRSDTQYF
TGTGCCAGCAGCCAAACTAGCGGGAGGTCAGATACGCAGTATTTT
>TRBV7-9|TRBJ2-7|NA|NA
CASSLAQDQLNEQYF
TGTGCCAGCAGCTTAGCTCAAGACCAACTGAACGAGCAGTACTTC
>TRBV7-8|TRBJ2-7|NA|NA
CASSLERIQGGYEQYF
TGTGCCAGCAGCTTAGAGAGGATTCAGGGCGGGTACGAGCAGTACTTC
>TRBV6-2/TRBV6-3|TRBJ1-1|few|NA
CASQGRGIINAEAFF
TGTGCCAGCCAGGGGAGGGGCATCATTAACGCTGAAGCTTTCTTT
>TRBV5-6|TRBJ2-5|few|NA
CATSDGGLETQYF
TGTGCCACCAGCGACGGGGGCTTAGAGACCCAGTACTTC
>TRBV18|TRBJ2-3|many|TRBD1
CASSPFLLIRGQERDTQYF
TGTGCCAGCTCACCCTTTCTCTTAATTCGGGGACAGGAGCGAGATACGCAGTATTTT
>TRBV20-1|TRBJ2-1|NA|TRBD2
CSARDTAGASYNEQFF
TGCAGTGCTAGAGATACTGCGGGAGCGTCTTACAATGAGCAGTTCTTC
>TRBV5-1|TRBJ2-3|few|TRBD1
CASRVFVQGKTDTQYF
TGCGCCAGCAGAGTTTTTGTACAGGGGAAGACAGATACGCAGTATTTT
>TRBV10-3|TRBJ2-7|NA|NA
CAISVVKDLSYEQYF
TGTGCCATCAGTGTTGTGAAGGACCTCTCCTACGAGCAGTACTTC
>TRBV5-1|TRBJ2-1|NA|NA
CASSLEEGVAFGSYNEQFF
TGCGCCAGCAGCTTGGAGGAGGGGGTGGCCTTTGGCTCCTACAATGAGCAGTTCTTC
>TRBV18|TRBJ2-1|NA|TRBD2
CASSPEGLALPFTHEQFF
TGTGCCAGCTCACCAGAGGGACTAGCTCTCCCCTTTACCCATGAGCAGTTCTTC